This T cell receptor (beta chain) was profiled in a study of shared clonotypes between healthy human individuals. Across the study: CD8 memory received one plate per donor, CD8 naive two, CD4 memory three and CD4 naive three.

Comment on this clone: Its antigen is unidentified.

Running of the assay took place at deep level. Clones were sequenced by immunoSEQ multiplex PCR, and TCRdb holds only the in-frame ones, with some missing. Among 180,000 or so clones listed, over 80% were seen once. Deletions cut 0 bases from V and 2 bases from J, with 3 bases between. Germline CDR1 SGHDT, CDR2 YYEEEE. The CDR3 spans 13 residues. The study's findings and limits: Researchers sampled blood only, noting tissue repertoires likely differ. Large depth notwithstanding, sorted-subset sequencing proved incomplete by rarefaction.

The receptor comes from a woman aged 30 to 39 in good health. The specimen sequenced was naive CD4+ T cells sorted from blood. Subset denoted: CD45RA+ positively selected. This sequence joins TRBV5-6 and TRBJ1-3, with D unclear. For the CDR3, the DNA is TGTGCCAGCAGCTTGGCCCCTGGAAACACCATATATTTT. Encoded protein: CASSLAPGNTIYF.